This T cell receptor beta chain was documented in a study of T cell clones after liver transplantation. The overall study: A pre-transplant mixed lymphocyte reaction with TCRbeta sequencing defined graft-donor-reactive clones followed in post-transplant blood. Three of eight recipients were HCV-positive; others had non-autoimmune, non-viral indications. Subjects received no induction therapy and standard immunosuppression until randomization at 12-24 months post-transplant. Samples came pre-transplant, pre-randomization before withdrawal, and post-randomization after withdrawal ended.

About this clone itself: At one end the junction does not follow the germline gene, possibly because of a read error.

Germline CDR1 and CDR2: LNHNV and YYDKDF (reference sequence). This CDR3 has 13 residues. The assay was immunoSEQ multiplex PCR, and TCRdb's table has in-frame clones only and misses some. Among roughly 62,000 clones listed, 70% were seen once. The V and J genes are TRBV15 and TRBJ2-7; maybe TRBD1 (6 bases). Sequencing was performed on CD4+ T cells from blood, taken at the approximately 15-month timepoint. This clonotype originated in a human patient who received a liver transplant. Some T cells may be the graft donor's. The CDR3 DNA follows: TGTGCCACCAGCAGAGAACAGGGCTACGGGCAGTACTTC. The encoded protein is CATSREQGYGQYF.